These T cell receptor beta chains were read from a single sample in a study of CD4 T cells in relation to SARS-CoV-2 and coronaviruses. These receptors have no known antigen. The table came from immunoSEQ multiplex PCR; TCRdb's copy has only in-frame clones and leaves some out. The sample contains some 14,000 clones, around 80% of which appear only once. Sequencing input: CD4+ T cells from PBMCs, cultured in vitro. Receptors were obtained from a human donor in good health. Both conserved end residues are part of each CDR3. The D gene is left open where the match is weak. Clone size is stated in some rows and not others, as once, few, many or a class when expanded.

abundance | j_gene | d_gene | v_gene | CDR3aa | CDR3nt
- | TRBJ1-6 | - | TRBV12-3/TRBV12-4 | CASSLHRNSPLHF | TGTGCCAGCAGTTTACACAGGAATTCACCCCTCCACTTT
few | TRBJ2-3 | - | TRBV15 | CATSRTGMNTDTQYF | TGTGCCACCAGCAGAACCGGGATGAACACAGATACGCAGTATTTT
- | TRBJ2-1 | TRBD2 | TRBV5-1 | CASSLKTSGRAHNEQFF | TGCGCCAGCAGCTTGAAAACTAGCGGGAGGGCTCACAATGAGCAGTTCTTC
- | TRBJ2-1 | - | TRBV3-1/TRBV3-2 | CASSQEVFRVEQFF | TGTGCCAGCAGCCAAGAAGTCTTTCGGGTAGAGCAGTTCTTC
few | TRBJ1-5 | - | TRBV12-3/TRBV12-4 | CASSQPSQPQHF | TGTGCCAGCAGCCAACCATCTCAGCCCCAGCATTTT
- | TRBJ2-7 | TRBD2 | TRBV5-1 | CASSLGGLADYEQYF | TGCGCCAGCAGCTTGGGTGGCCTAGCGGACTACGAGCAGTACTTC
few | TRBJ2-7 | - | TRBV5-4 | CASSGELTGNEQYF | TGTGCCAGCAGCGGGGAGCTGACGGGGAACGAGCAGTACTTC
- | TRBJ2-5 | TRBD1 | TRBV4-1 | CASSQWTGGETQYF | TGCGCCAGCAGCCAATGGACAGGGGGAGAGACCCAGTACTTC
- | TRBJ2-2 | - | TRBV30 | CAWSSNTGELFF | TGTGCCTGGAGCAGTAACACCGGGGAGCTGTTTTTT
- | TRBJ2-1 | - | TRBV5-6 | CASSSAYNEQFF | TGTGCCAGCAGCTCCGCATACAATGAGCAGTTCTTC
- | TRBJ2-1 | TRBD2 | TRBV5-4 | CASSLSSGRGGAEQFF | TGTGCCAGCAGCTTGTCTAGCGGGAGAGGAGGAGCTGAGCAGTTCTTC
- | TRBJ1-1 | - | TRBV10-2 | CASSERYSEAFF | TGCGCCAGCAGTGAGAGGTACAGCGAAGCTTTCTTT
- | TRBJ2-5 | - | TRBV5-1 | CASSLAGGGGQETQYF | TGCGCCAGCAGCTTGGCCGGCGGAGGAGGTCAAGAGACCCAGTACTTC
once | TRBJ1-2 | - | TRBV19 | CASSAGGGSYGYTF | TGTGCCAGTAGCGCGGGCGGGGGCTCCTATGGCTACACCTTC
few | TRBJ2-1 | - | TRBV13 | CASSLGGSVGNEQFF | TGTGCCAGCAGCTTAGGTGGGAGTGTAGGCAATGAGCAGTTCTTC
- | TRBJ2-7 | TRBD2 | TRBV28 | CAAGGAGPKNEQYF | TGTGCCGCGGGGGGAGCGGGCCCAAAGAACGAGCAGTACTTC
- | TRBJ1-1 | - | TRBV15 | CATSVNSMNTEAFF | TGTGCCACCAGCGTAAACAGCATGAACACTGAAGCTTTCTTT
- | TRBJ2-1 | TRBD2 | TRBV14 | CASSQDGGSGGWYNEQFF | TGTGCCAGCAGCCAAGATGGCGGCAGCGGGGGGTGGTACAATGAGCAGTTCTTC
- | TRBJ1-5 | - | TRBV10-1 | CASSESGGGQPQHF | TGCGCCAGCAGTGAGTCTGGGGGAGGGCAGCCCCAGCATTTT
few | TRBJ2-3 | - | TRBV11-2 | CASSLGLGADTQYF | TGTGCCAGCAGCTTAGGCCTGGGGGCAGATACGCAGTATTTT
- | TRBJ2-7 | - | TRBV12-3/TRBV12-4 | CASRLQSGHEQYF | TGTGCCAGCAGACTACAGTCCGGGCACGAGCAGTACTTC
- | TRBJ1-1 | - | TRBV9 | CASSPLGGARTEAFF | TGTGCCAGCAGCCCTCTCGGCGGGGCGCGCACTGAAGCTTTCTTT
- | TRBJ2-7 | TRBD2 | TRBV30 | CAWKLSPGRAYEQYF | TGTGCCTGGAAACTGTCTCCGGGGAGGGCCTACGAGCAGTACTTC
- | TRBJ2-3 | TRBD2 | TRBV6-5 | CASSYGGEDTQYF | TGTGCCAGCAGTTACGGGGGGGAAGATACGCAGTATTTT
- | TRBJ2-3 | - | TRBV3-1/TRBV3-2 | CASSRLQDTQYF | TGTGCCAGCAGTCGACTGCAAGATACGCAGTATTTT
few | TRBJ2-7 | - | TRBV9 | CASSVGPRAYEQYF | TGTGCCAGCAGCGTAGGTCCCAGGGCCTACGAGCAGTACTTC
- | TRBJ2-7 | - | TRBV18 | CASSEGAGANEQYF | TGTGCCAGCTCGGAAGGGGCAGGGGCCAACGAGCAGTACTTC
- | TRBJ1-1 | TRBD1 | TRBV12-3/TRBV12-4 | CASTQGAWTEAFF | TGTGCCAGCACCCAGGGGGCATGGACTGAAGCTTTCTTT
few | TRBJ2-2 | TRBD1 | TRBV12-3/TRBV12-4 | CASREQGIGELFF | TGTGCCAGCAGGGAACAGGGGATTGGGGAGCTGTTTTTT
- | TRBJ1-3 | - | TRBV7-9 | CASSLRPQNAYSGNTIYF | TGTGCCAGCAGCTTAAGACCCCAGAACGCCTACTCTGGAAACACCATATATTTT
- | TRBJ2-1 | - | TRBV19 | CASSSTAAPGYNEQFF | TGTGCCAGTAGTTCTACGGCCGCCCCTGGGTACAATGAGCAGTTCTTC
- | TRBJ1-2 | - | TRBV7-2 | CASSLGSRQASNYGYTF | TGTGCCAGCAGCTTAGGTAGTAGACAGGCCTCTAACTATGGCTACACCTTC
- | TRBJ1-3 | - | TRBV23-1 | CASSQSWVVPGNTIYF | TGCGCCAGCAGTCAATCTTGGGTAGTCCCTGGAAACACCATATATTTT
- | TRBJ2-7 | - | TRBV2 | CATVGMGSHEQYF | TGTGCCACCGTCGGTATGGGTTCCCACGAGCAGTACTTC
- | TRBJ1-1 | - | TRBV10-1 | CASKEDVLNTEAFF | TGCGCCAGCAAAGAGGACGTTTTGAACACTGAAGCTTTCTTT
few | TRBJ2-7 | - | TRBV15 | CATSRAISLSYEQYF | TGTGCCACCAGCAGAGCGATCAGTTTATCCTACGAGCAGTACTTC
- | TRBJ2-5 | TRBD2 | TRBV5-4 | CASSFLAGGGETQYF | TGTGCCAGCAGCTTTTTAGCGGGAGGTGGAGAGACCCAGTACTTC
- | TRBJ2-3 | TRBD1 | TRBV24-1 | CATSPGQGPTDTQYF | TGTGCCACTAGCCCGGGACAGGGACCGACAGATACGCAGTATTTT
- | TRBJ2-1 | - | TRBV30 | CAWRLDQSSYNEQFF | TGTGCCTGGCGACTCGACCAAAGCTCCTACAATGAGCAGTTCTTC
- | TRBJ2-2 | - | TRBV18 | CASSSGTIDTGELFF | TGTGCCAGCTCATCCGGGACGATCGACACCGGGGAGCTGTTTTTT
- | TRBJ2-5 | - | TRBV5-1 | CASSYGQGQETQYF | TGCGCCAGCAGCTACGGACAAGGTCAAGAGACCCAGTACTTC
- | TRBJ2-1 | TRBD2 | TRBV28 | CASSKSGDNEQFF | TGTGCCAGCAGTAAAAGCGGGGACAATGAGCAGTTCTTC
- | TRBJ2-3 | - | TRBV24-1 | CATSDSLTGDTQYF | TGTGCCACCAGTGATTCATTAACAGGGGATACGCAGTATTTT